This TCR beta chain was observed in a study of STAT3 mutations in large granular lymphocyte leukemia. General study results and limits: Every T-LGLL patient had at least one immunodominant TCRbeta clonotype. A small but highly pathogenic clone may have been missed.

The assay was immunoSEQ multiplex PCR, and TCRdb's table has in-frame clones only and misses some. The sample includes tens of thousands of clones, about 81% of them seen just once. Germline-derived CDR1 and CDR2 are ENHRY and SYGVKD. V was pared by 4 bases and J by 5 bases, with 20 bases between. The CDR3 sequence is 16 residues long. Note on this clone: As yet, its antigen is unknown.

The gene calls are TRBV10-3 and TRBJ2-5; D call uncertain. The source of this sequence is a human donor with T large granular lymphocyte leukemia. Some clones in this sample may be carry-over from other donors' samples. The sequenced sample consisted of PBMCs. CDR3 sequence (DNA): TGTGCCATCAGTGTGGGGATAGATGACATGGGGGAGACCCAGTACTTC. As protein: CAISVGIDDMGETQYF.